This T cell receptor (beta chain) came from a study of CXCR3-negative and CXCR3-positive naive CD8 T cells. Whole-study context: Summed over all libraries, TRB reads came to 110 million to 150 million, with about 1.5 +/- 0.3 million per library. Regarding the study as a whole: When CXCR3-positive naive cells were set against CXCR3-negative naive cells, the former had more hydrophobic TRB CDR3s. Memory CD8+ cells showed much lower diversity, while both naive subsets were comparably high.

Via 5' RACE with UMI labels, TRB cDNA libraries were prepared. TCRdb re-called the 5' RACE reads and gives one entry per CDR3 protein, without DNA. The sample table includes some 150,000 distinct CDR3 sequences. As to this clonotype: Its target is not known.

Every CD8+ T cell subset underwent triplicate sorting at some 280,000 cells apiece. The CDR3 loop spans 12 amino acids. Per the germline V gene, CDR1 is SEHNR and CDR2 is FQNEAQ (reference sequence). The sequenced sample consisted of naive CXCR3+ CD8+ T cells from blood. Subset denoted: CD45RO-CCR7+CD27+CD95- naive CD8+ T cells expressing CXCR3 (TNR3+). This TCR was sampled from a human donor in good health. Some clones in this sample may be carry-over from other donors' samples. The chain combines TRBV7-9 with TRBJ2-1. The CDR3 loop is CASSPTGNEQFF.